These 11 T cell receptor beta chains were sequenced from one sample in a study of T cell repertoires in cytomegalovirus infection. TCRdb re-derived calls from the reads in MiXCR, one entry per CDR3 protein. The data contain 400,000 to 550,000 distinct CDR3 sequences, 11% of them singletons. Sequencing input: PBMCs. These TCRs come from a human donor in good health (CMV status not recorded). Some clones in this sample may be carry-over from other donors' samples.

This clonotype has at least ten counts. V usage is TRBV6-5 and J usage is TRBJ1-3; D is unclear. The ends were cut back, 0 bases at V and 1 base at J, with 7 bases in the middle. CDR3 length: 15 residues. In germline, CDR1 is MNHEY, CDR2 SVGAGI. The CDR3 here is CASSYSPRSGNTIYF. In nucleotides, the CDR3 is TGTGCCAGCAGTTACTCGCCACGATCTGGAAACACCATATATTTT.

CDR3 in DNA: TGTGCCAGCAGGGGGGAGGCGTATCAGCCCCAGCATTTT. Translation: CASRGEAYQPQHF. This chain connects TRBV6-1 to TRBJ1-5; TRBD1 might be the D (5 bases). CDR3 size: 13 residues. Germline values: CDR1 MNHNS, CDR2 SASEGT. Trimming left V 6 bases short and J 5 bases short, with 11 bases between.

Ten or more counts support this clonotype. This chain uses TRBV7-9 with TRBJ1-3; 7 bases fit TRBD1. The germline gives CDR1 SEHNR, CDR2 FQNEAQ (reference sequence). The V and J ends lost 4 bases and 0 bases, in that order; junction bases with no gene match: 0. The CDR3 runs 14 residues. CDR3 nucleotides: TGTGCCAGCAGCTGGGACAGCTCTGGAAACACCATATATTTT. Residues: CASSWDSSGNTIYF.

V is TRBV18 and J is TRBJ2-5; no firm D call. Germline V gene sequence: CDR1 KGHSH, CDR2 LQKENI. The V gene lost 0 bases and the J gene lost 7 bases, with 6 bases spanning the gap. CDR3 length: 12 amino acids. The CDR3 nucleotides are TGTGCCAGCTCACCACCGGTGGGGACCCAGTACTTC. It encodes CASSPPVGTQYF.

This clonotype was picked up many times. V usage is TRBV12-3 or TRBV12-4 and J usage is TRBJ1-5; D remains unclear. The V gene lost 0 bases and the J gene lost 4 bases, with 10 bases spanning the gap. The CDR3 runs 15 residues. The CDR3 DNA reads TGTGCCAGCAGTTTAGCGGGCGGGAGTAATCAGCCCCAGCATTTT. This gives the protein CASSLAGGSNQPQHF.

This clonotype has at least ten counts. The chain has TRBV28 and TRBJ2-4; D remains unclear. This CDR3 region has 15 residues. The V end lost 3 bases, the J end lost 0 bases, and 9 bases lay between the germline ends. Germline V gives CDR1 MDHEN, CDR2 SYDVKM. The CDR3 sequence is CASSFHGLAKNIQYF. The DNA of the CDR3 is TGTGCCAGCAGTTTCCACGGGTTAGCCAAAAACATTCAGTACTTC.

This clonotype was observed many times. This chain connects TRBV19 to TRBJ1-1; D is uncertain. Per the germline V gene, CDR1 is LNHDA and CDR2 is SQIVND (reference sequence). The germline V and J ends were trimmed by 8 bases and 1 base, with 11 bases remaining between them. CDR3 length: 13 amino acids. In DNA, the CDR3 is TGTGCCAGTTGGCAGCTAGGGAACACTGAAGCTTTCTTT. This encodes CASWQLGNTEAFF. Full variable domain (missing parts from reference TRBV19 and TRBJ1-1): DGGITQSPKYLFRKEGQNVTLSCEQNLNHDAMYWYRQDPGQGLRLIYYSQIVNDFQKGDIAEGYSVSREKKESFPLTVTSAQKNPTAFYLCASWQLGNTEAFFGQGTRLTVV.

This clonotype was recorded many times. In DNA form, the CDR3 reads TGTGCCATCAGTCCCCCCGGTAACTCTGAAGCTTTCTTT. Translation: CAISPPGNSEAFF. This chain uses TRBV10-3 with TRBJ1-1; D gene unclear. Per the germline V gene, CDR1 is ENHRY and CDR2 is SYGVKD. The CDR3 loop spans 13 amino acids. The V end lost 5 bases, the J end lost 6 bases, and 13 bases lay between the germline ends.

This clonotype was detected many times. The chain has TRBV2 and TRBJ1-6; TRBD1 is a possible D gene (6 bases). Looked up from germline, CDR1 is SNHLY and CDR2 is FYNNEI. The CDR3 runs 16 residues. Trimming shortened V by 6 bases and J by 4 bases, and 16 bases separated the two germline ends. The CDR3 region has the DNA TGTGCCAGCAGAACCTATAGGGACATTTATAATTCACCCCTCCACTTT. It yields the protein CASRTYRDIYNSPLHF.

In this sample, this clonotype turned up a few times. This rearrangement joins TRBV5-6 to TRBJ2-3; 11 nucleotides match TRBD2. The CDR3 totals 17 residues. Germline CDR1 SGHDT, CDR2 YYEEEE. Trimming removed 0 bases from V and 1 base from J; junction bases left unmatched: 4. The CDR3 region is CASSLDLLAGGTDTQYF. For the CDR3, the DNA is TGTGCCAGCAGCTTGGACCTACTAGCGGGGGGCACAGATACGCAGTATTTT. The complete variable domain, with remaining parts taken from reference TRBV5-6 and TRBJ2-3, reads DAGVTQSPTHLIKTRGQQVTLRCSPKSGHDTVSWYQQALGQGPQFIFQYYEEEERQRGNFPDRFSGHQFPNYSSELNVNALLLGDSALYLCASSLDLLAGGTDTQYFGPGTRLTVL.

At least ten counts were recorded for this clonotype. The CDR3: CASSLAGTGYGSPLHF. CDR3 sequence (DNA): TGCGCCAGCAGCTTGGCTGGGACAGGGTATGGGTCACCCCTCCACTTT. The chain links TRBV5-1 to TRBJ1-6, with 9 bases identical to TRBD1. V shed 0 bases and J 10 bases; nucleotides not matched to a gene: 8. The CDR3 has 16 amino acids. Germline CDR1 and CDR2: SGHRS and YFSETQ.